The 19 T cell receptor beta chains below come from one sample, sequenced in a study of human T cells and chemical hapten exposure. Specified time point: patch test 1, 2 weeks after DPC sensitization. The treatment was: therapeutic diphenylcyclopropenone sensitization with weekly scalp DPC. TCRdb reanalysed the RACE reads using MiXCR and keeps one entry per CDR3 protein. The data show around 100,000 distinct CDR3 sequences, about 11% seen once. This material consisted of whole blood, taken in connection with sensitization to the hapten diphenylcyclopropenone (DPC). The receptors shown here come from a woman aged 40 to 50 with alopecia areata. Some clones in this sample may be carry-over from other donors' samples.

The gene calls are TRBV18 and TRBJ2-3; 7 bases are shared with TRBD2. After removal of 3 bases from V and 3 bases from J, the junction contained 3 bases not matched to a gene. The CDR3 consists of 14 residues. Germline CDR1 KGHSH, CDR2 LQKENI. The CDR3 sequence is CASSPVGGTDTQYF. Here the CDR3 DNA reads TGTGCCAGCTCACCCGTGGGGGGGACAGATACGCAGTATTTT.

This clonotype has at least ten counts. The chain has TRBV7-9 and TRBJ2-7; 9 positions agree with TRBD2. After removal of 3 bases from V and 0 bases from J, the junction contained 3 bases not matched to a gene. The CDR3 has 15 residues. Germline V lookup: CDR1 SEHNR, CDR2 FQNEAQ (reference sequence). The CDR3 DNA follows: TGTGCCAGCAGCTTGACTAGCGGTATCTCCTACGAGCAGTACTTC. Its translation: CASSLTSGISYEQYF.

This clonotype was counted ten times or more. The chain combines TRBV2 with TRBJ1-5; D is unresolved. The germline gives CDR1 SNHLY, CDR2 FYNNEI. V was trimmed by 4 bases and J by 0 bases, leaving 13 bases between them. This CDR3 region has 16 residues. CDR3 sequence: CASSVGHPYSNQPQHF. In DNA form, the CDR3 reads TGTGCCAGCAGTGTTGGGCACCCGTATAGCAATCAGCCCCAGCATTTT.

This clonotype has ten or more counts. The J gene is TRBJ2-7, the V gene TRBV29-1, with TRBD2 identical over 8 bases. V trimming: 5 bases; J trimming: 1 base; junction bases outside the gene matches: 16. The CDR3 extends over 17 amino acids. CDR1 is SQVTM and CDR2 is ANQGSEA in the germline V gene. The CDR3 loop reads CSVWVMSREAGSYEQYF. In nucleotides, the CDR3 is TGCAGCGTTTGGGTCATGTCGCGGGAGGCGGGATCCTACGAGCAGTACTTC.

The chain uses TRBV7-9 and TRBJ1-5; 8 bases fit TRBD1. V trimming: 5 bases; J trimming: 2 bases; junction bases outside the gene matches: 2. The length of the CDR3 is 14 residues. Germline-derived CDR1 and CDR2 are SEHNR and FQNEAQ (reference sequence). The CDR3 DNA is TGTGCCAGCAGCGCGACAGGGGGCAATCAGCCCCAGCATTTT. Translation gives CASSATGGNQPQHF. The whole variable domain, remainder taken from reference TRBV7-9 and TRBJ1-5, is DTGVSQNPRHKITKRGQNVTFRCDPISEHNRLYWYRQTLGQGPEFLTYFQNEAQLEKSRLLSDRFSAERPKGSFSTLEIQRTEQGDSAMYLCASSATGGNQPQHFGDGTRLSIL.

This chain's CDR3 is CASSYSHTGGEEQYF. The CDR3 region has the DNA TGTGCCAGCAGTTACTCTCACACAGGGGGCGAAGAGCAGTACTTC. The V call is TRBV6-2 or TRBV6-3, the J call TRBJ2-7, with TRBD1 matching 9 bases. Trimming at V came to 0 bases and at J to 7 bases, leaving 7 bases not matched to a gene. Germline CDR1 MNHEY, CDR2 SVGEGT. The CDR3 covers 15 residues.

The CDR3 nucleotides read TGTGCCAGCAGTTACTCGCGTTCACCCCTCCACTTT. Residues: CASSYSRSPLHF. The chain couples TRBV6-2 or TRBV6-3 to TRBJ1-6; no definite D call. Trimming pared 0 bases from V and 9 bases from J, leaving 3 bases between. The CDR3 loop spans 12 amino acids. CDR1 is MNHEY, CDR2 SVGEGT, per germline.

This clonotype was picked up many times. The chain combines TRBV9 with TRBJ2-4; TRBD2 agrees at 12 bases. Germline V gene lookup returns CDR1 SGDLS and CDR2 YYNGEE. This CDR3 has 15 amino acids. With 0 bases clipped from V and 15 bases from J, the junction kept 10 bases outside the gene matches. The CDR3 DNA follows: TGTGCCAGCAGCGTAGAGGCTAGCGGGGGGGCTTCCCCGTACTTC. Translating gives CASSVEASGGASPYF.

This clonotype was detected many times. This rearrangement joins TRBV12-3 or TRBV12-4 to TRBJ2-1; D possibly matches TRBD1 or TRBD2 (6 bases each). This CDR3 comprises 15 residues. With 2 bases removed from V and 5 bases from J, the gap between germline ends came to 13 bases. CDR3 DNA sequence: TGTGCCAGCAGTTTACGCCCTCGGGGGCACAATGAGCAGTTCTTC. Translation gives CASSLRPRGHNEQFF.

This clonotype was counted ten times or more. The chain combines TRBV2 with TRBJ1-4, with 11 bases lining up with TRBD1. V was clipped by 5 bases and J by 11 bases; unmatched bases: 7. Germline loops: CDR1 SNHLY, CDR2 FYNNEI. The CDR3 is made up of 14 amino acids. The CDR3 spells CASSWTGGNWKLFF. The CDR3 region has the DNA TGTGCCAGCAGTTGGACAGGGGGCAATTGGAAACTGTTTTTT.

This clonotype was observed many times. V usage is TRBV7-2 and J usage is TRBJ2-7, with D tentatively TRBD2 (6 bases). CDR1 SGHTA and CDR2 FQGNSA come from the germline V gene. CDR3 length: 15 amino acids. Trimming pared 4 bases from V and 2 bases from J, leaving 15 bases between. CDR3 sequence reads: CASSSRGTQTYEQYF. The CDR3 coding sequence is TGTGCCAGCAGCTCCCGGGGGACCCAAACCTACGAGCAGTACTTC.

There are many counts of this clonotype. This chain uses TRBV5-4 with TRBJ2-3; TRBD2 matches at 9 bases. The germline V gene encodes CDR1 SGHNT and CDR2 YYREEE (reference sequence). With V trimmed by 5 bases and J by 2 bases, 9 bases remained unmatched. CDR3 length equals 16 residues. CDR3: CASRYVAGALTDTQYF. The DNA of the CDR3 is TGTGCCAGCAGATACGTAGCGGGAGCCCTCACAGATACGCAGTATTTT.

This chain uses TRBV4-3 with TRBJ2-3, with a possible D match to TRBD1 (6 bases). This CDR3 region has 20 residues. The V end lost 0 bases, the J end lost 0 bases, and 22 bases lay between the germline ends. CDR1 is LGHNA and CDR2 is YSLEER in the germline V gene. The CDR3 loop reads CASSQDWSTGSPLSTDTQYF. DNA of the CDR3: TGCGCCAGCAGCCAAGATTGGAGCACAGGGTCGCCCCTTAGCACAGATACGCAGTATTTT.

CDR3 residues: CASSLATGGNYGYTF. CDR3 sequence (DNA): TGTGCCAGCAGCTTAGCAACAGGGGGCAACTATGGCTACACCTTC. This chain uses TRBV7-2 with TRBJ1-2; 9 positions match TRBD1. The CDR3 loop spans 15 amino acids. With 0 bases clipped from V and 2 bases from J, the junction kept 1 base outside the gene matches. Germline assignment: CDR1 SGHTA and CDR2 FQGNSA.

This clonotype was recorded at least ten times. This chain uses TRBV20-1 with TRBJ2-2; D uncertain. CDR1 is DFQATT, CDR2 SNEGSKA, per germline (reference sequence). CDR3 size: 13 residues. The V end lost 3 bases, the J end lost 0 bases, and 5 bases lay between the germline ends. CDR3 nucleotides: TGCAGTGCTAGCCTACCGAACACCGGGGAGCTGTTTTTT. Encoded protein: CSASLPNTGELFF.

This clonotype was seen only a few times. V and J are TRBV12-3 or TRBV12-4 and TRBJ1-3; D remains unclear. The germline V and J ends were trimmed by 2 bases and 2 bases, with 7 bases remaining between them. The CDR3 runs to 14 residues. The CDR3 loop reads CASSLQTPGNTIYF. CDR3 nucleotides: TGTGCCAGCAGTTTACAGACACCTGGAAACACCATATATTTT.

This CDR3 is CASSFSRLSYEQYF. CDR3 nucleotides: TGTGCCAGCAGTTTTAGTCGGCTCTCCTACGAGCAGTACTTC. The chain carries TRBV27 and TRBJ2-7; D is unresolved. Trimming shortened V by 3 bases and J by 0 bases, and 9 bases separated the two germline ends. This CDR3 has 14 residues. CDR1 and CDR2 from the germline V gene are MNHEY and SMNVEV (reference sequence).

This clonotype was recorded many times. The V gene is TRBV6-5, the J gene TRBJ1-6; TRBD1 matches at 7 bases. CDR3 size: 15 residues. The V segment lost 5 bases and the J segment 5 bases; nucleotides outside the gene matches: 6. Germline CDR1 is MNHEY and CDR2 is SVGAGI. Written as DNA, the CDR3 is TGTGCCAGCAGTGGAGGGACAGCTAATAATTCACCCCTCCACTTT. The encoded protein is CASSGGTANNSPLHF.

This clonotype was recorded a few times. The chain couples TRBV6-1 to TRBJ2-7, with 8 nucleotides matching TRBD2. CDR1 is MNHNS and CDR2 is SASEGT in the germline V gene. The CDR3 is made up of 17 amino acids. V was pared by 6 bases and J by 0 bases, with 13 bases of the junction left unmatched. CDR3 nucleotides: TGTGCCAGCAGGGCCGGTCTAGCGGGTCCGCGCTCCTACGAGCAGTACTTC. Protein product: CASRAGLAGPRSYEQYF.